Given below is one T cell receptor beta chain in context. This entry comes from a study of blood T cell repertoires in COVID-19. CDR1 SGHTA and CDR2 FQGNSA come from the germline V gene. The CDR3 length is 12 residues. The ends were cut back, 7 bases at V and 5 bases at J, with 11 bases in the middle. Sequencing was performed with immunoSEQ multiplex PCR; in TCRdb, only in-frame clones are kept and a portion is missing. There are around 340,000 clones in the sample; 70% to 90% occur only once, and approximately 4% lies in the top ten. Material for sequencing was PBMCs or T cells enriched from blood (not recorded which). The chain couples TRBV7-2 to TRBJ2-5; no definite D call. The receptor was isolated from a woman in her thirties or forties with acute COVID-19. This chain's CDR3 is CASTQHRETQYF. DNA of the CDR3: TGTGCCAGCACTCAACACCGCGAGACCCAGTACTTC. Full variable domain (rest looked up from reference TRBV7-2 and TRBJ2-5): GAGVSQSPSNKVTEKGKDVELRCDPISGHTALYWYRQSLGQGLEFLIYFQGNSAPDKSGLPSDRFSAERTGGSVSTLTIQRTQQEDSAVYLCASTQHRETQYFGPGTRLLVL.